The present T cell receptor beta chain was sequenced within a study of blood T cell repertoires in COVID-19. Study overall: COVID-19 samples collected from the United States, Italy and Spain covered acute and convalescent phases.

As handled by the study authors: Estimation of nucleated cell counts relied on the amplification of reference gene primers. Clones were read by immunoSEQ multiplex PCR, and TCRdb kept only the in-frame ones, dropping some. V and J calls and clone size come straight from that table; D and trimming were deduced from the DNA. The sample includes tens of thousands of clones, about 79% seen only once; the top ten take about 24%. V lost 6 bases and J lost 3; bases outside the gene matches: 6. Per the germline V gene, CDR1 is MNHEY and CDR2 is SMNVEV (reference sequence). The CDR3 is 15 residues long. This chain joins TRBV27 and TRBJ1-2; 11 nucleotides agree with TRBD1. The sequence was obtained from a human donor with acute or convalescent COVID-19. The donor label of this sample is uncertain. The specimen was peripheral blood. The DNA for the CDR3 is TGTGCCAGCAGACCGCGGACAGGGGGCGACTATGGCTACACCTTC. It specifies CASRPRTGGDYGYTF.